Below, one T cell receptor beta chain is given with its context. Its specificity is unknown. Trimming pared 2 bases from V and 14 bases from J, leaving 15 bases between. CDR3 size: 12 residues. Germline CDR1 WNHNN, CDR2 SYGVQD (reference sequence). The sample is drawn from a study of cytomegalovirus exposure and HLA in healthy donors. The PCR made use of 60 Vbeta and 13 Jbeta primers. Original methodology: As a later analysis found, there were 80 million to 90 million unique TCR beta chains, of which roughly 11 million were shared. This table comes from immunoSEQ multiplex PCR, and its TCRdb copy is limited to in-frame clones, with some not included. That table is the source of V, J and clone size, and D and trimming were worked out from the DNA. Among approximately 120,000 clones listed, under 80% were seen once. Findings and caveats of the study: Reportedly, TCR beta sequences accurately predicted HLA-A and HLA-B alleles in most subjects.

The sequenced sample consisted of PBMCs. The rearrangement uses TRBV10-1 and TRBJ2-5, with D unresolved. The clonotype originates from a man aged 40-55 years in good health and CMV-seropositive. The CDR3 coding sequence is TGCGCCAGCAGTGAGGGAGACGGAATAGCATACTTC. It is translated as CASSEGDGIAYF.